This T cell receptor (beta chain) was found in a study of T cell responses to AZD1222 COVID-19 vaccine (dated by TCRdb to about 2021). A note on the overall study: A total of 230 to 250 trial participants underwent TCR sequencing, of whom 207 received two doses of AZD1222 and 26 received two doses of the MenACWY control vaccine. Trial participants were enrolled into age subgroups of 18-55, 56-69 and 70-plus years, which contained approximately 150, 28 and 58 TCR-sequenced participants, respectively. Results and caveats for the whole study, not just this receptor: Because no samples from the day 14 peak response were available, repertoires could be characterized only after the peak T cell response. CD4 TCRs associated with the vaccine covered the entire spike protein, and the dominant responses were in regions 160-218 and 743-854. In the small 56-69-year group, the increase in depth fell short of significance, most likely because of low power. Conclusions about previously exposed vaccinees are limited, since just five or six AZD1222 recipients were seropositive for SARS-CoV-2 at baseline. Participants were mostly white British and included more females than males, and it was suggested by the authors that clonal diversity may have been underestimated. After two AZD1222 doses, spike-specific TCR breadth and depth were significantly higher than at day 0 and than in MenACWY recipients. Reportedly, almost half of the unique spike-specific TCRs recognized epitopes lying outside the regions that are mutated in the B.1.351 and B.1.1.7 variants.

The CDR3 regions of human TCRbeta chains were analyzed by immunosequencing. The authors' pipeline ran thus. TCRs in the repertoires were matched against a reference library of SARS-CoV-2-specific TCRs that had been generated with the MIRA antigen-specificity platform. Breadth was defined as the fraction of unique TCRs that were SARS-CoV-2-associated, and depth was defined as the fraction of total T cells that were SARS-CoV-2-associated. Each spike-specific TCR was assigned to its reactive spike region and to a CD4 or CD8 class using the MIRA data. Log10-transformed breadth and depth values were compared by one-way ANOVA with Sidak's multiple comparisons tests. TCRdb limited this immuneACCESS table to in-frame rearrangements with V and J called. A share of clones is missing; checked studies link under half to unresolved V genes, and the rest is unexplained. V, J and clone size are taken as reported in that table, and D and trimming were inferred from the DNA itself. For this sample the table gives around 50,000 clones, of which around 91% were detected only once. The top ten clones comprise 5.3% of the sample.

With respect to this clone: It lacks a known antigen. Per-nucleotide qualities are absent, and no much larger clonotype sits a single base away.

V was cut back by 9 bases and J by 0 bases, leaving a gap of 16 bases between them. CDR1 MNHEY and CDR2 SVGAGI were looked up in the germline V gene. The CDR3 runs 15 amino acids, cysteine and phenylalanine included. Just CDR3 DNA is preserved here, 45 bases in frame from base 1. The time point label here, explained by the study, means: about 28 days (+/-7) after the second vaccine dose. Because spike-specific TCR depth and breadth did not differ between the two schedules, AZD1222 recipients who got a second dose at roughly 4 weeks were pooled with those who got a second dose at roughly 12 weeks. Vaccinee samples came from UK trials COV001 and COV002, including a single-blind randomized controlled phase 2/3 trial of AZD1222 (ChAdOx1 nCoV-19) in healthy adults. For TCRbeta chain sequencing, PBMC samples from trial participants were taken at day 0 and at day 28 after the second dose.

The rearrangement combines TRBV6-5 with TRBJ2-3, with the D gene too uncertain to name. The sequenced sample was peripheral blood, obtained 28 days after the second AZD1222 dose. The sequence was collected from an adult who received the AZD1222 COVID-19 vaccine. The encoded CDR3 is CASRAYILSTDTQYF. In nucleotide form, the sequence is TGTGCCAGTCGAGCCTACATCCTTAGCACAGATACGCAGTATTTT.